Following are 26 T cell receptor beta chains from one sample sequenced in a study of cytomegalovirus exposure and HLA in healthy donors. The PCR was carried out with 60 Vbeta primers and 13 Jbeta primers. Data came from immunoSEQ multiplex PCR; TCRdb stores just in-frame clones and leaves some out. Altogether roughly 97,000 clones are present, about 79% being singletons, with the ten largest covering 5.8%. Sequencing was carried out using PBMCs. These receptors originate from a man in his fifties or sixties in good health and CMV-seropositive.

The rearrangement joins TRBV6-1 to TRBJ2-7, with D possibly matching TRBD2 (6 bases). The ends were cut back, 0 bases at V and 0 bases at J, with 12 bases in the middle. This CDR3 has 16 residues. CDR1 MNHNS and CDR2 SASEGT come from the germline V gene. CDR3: CASSEAMAGNSYEQYF. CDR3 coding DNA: TGTGCCAGCAGTGAAGCGATGGCGGGAAACTCCTACGAGCAGTACTTC.

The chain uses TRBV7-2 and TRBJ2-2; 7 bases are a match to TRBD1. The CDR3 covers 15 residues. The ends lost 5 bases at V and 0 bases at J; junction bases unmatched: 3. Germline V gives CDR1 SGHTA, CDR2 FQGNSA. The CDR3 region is CASSAGTANTGELFF. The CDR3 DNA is TGTGCCAGCAGCGCCGGGACAGCGAACACCGGGGAGCTGTTTTTT. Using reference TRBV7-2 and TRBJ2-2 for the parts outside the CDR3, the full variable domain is GAGVSQSPSNKVTEKGKDVELRCDPISGHTALYWYRQSLGQGLEFLIYFQGNSAPDKSGLPSDRFSAERTGGSVSTLTIQRTQQEDSAVYLCASSAGTANTGELFFGEGSRLTVL.

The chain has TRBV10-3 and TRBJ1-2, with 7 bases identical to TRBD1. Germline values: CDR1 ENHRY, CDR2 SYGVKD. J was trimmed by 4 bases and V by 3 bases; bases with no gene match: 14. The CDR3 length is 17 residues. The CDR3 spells CAISDPRVRTGIYGYTF. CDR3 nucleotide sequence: TGTGCCATCAGTGACCCGCGAGTGAGGACAGGTATCTATGGCTACACCTTC.

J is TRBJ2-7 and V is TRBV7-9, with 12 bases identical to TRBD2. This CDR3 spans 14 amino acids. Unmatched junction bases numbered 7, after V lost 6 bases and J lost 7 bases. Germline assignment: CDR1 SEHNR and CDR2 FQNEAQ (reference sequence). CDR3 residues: CASSLAGGIGEQYF. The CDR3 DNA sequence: TGTGCCAGCAGTCTAGCGGGGGGGATAGGTGAGCAGTACTTC.

CDR3 DNA: TGTGCCAGCAGCGGAGCAGGGACAGGCACAGATACGCAGTATTTT. Its protein product is CASSGAGTGTDTQYF. The chain joins TRBV9 to TRBJ2-3, with 7 bases that match TRBD1. The CDR3 has 15 residues. From germline, CDR1 is SGDLS and CDR2 YYNGEE. V lost 3 bases to trimming and J lost 1 base; unmatched junction nucleotides: 5.

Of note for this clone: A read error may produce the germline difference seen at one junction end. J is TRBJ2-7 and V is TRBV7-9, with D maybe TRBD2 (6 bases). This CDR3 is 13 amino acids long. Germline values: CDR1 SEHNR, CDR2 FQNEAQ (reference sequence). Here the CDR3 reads CSSRTPTGVEQYF. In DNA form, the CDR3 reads TGTTCCAGCAGGACCCCTACGGGGGTGGAGCAGTACTTC.

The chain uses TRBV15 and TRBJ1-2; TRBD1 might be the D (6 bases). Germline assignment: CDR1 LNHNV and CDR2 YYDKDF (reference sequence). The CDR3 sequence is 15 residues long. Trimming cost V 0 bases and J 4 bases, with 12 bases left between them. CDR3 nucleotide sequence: TGTGCCACCAGCAGAGATGAAGGGGGGGCCTATGGCTACACCTTC. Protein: CATSRDEGGAYGYTF.

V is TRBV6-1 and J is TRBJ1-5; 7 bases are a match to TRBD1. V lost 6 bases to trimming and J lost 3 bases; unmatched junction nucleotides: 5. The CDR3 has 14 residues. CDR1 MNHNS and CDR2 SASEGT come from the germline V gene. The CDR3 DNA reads TGTGCCAGCAGCATCGGGACAGTCAATCAGCCCCAGCATTTT. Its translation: CASSIGTVNQPQHF.

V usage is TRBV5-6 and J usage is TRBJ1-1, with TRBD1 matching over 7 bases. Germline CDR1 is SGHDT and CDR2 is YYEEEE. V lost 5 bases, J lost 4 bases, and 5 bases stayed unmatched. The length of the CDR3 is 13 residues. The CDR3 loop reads CASRSTGATEAFF. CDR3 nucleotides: TGTGCCAGCAGGTCTACAGGGGCCACTGAAGCTTTCTTT.

The CDR3 spells CASRQLAGAYNEQFF. CDR3 nucleotide sequence: TGTGCCAGCAGGCAGCTCGCGGGGGCCTACAATGAGCAGTTCTTC. The chain recombines TRBV7-2 with TRBJ2-1; 7 bases are shared with TRBD2. J was trimmed by 2 bases and V by 6 bases; bases with no gene match: 7. Germline lookup yields CDR1 SGHTA and CDR2 FQGNSA. The CDR3 runs to 15 residues.

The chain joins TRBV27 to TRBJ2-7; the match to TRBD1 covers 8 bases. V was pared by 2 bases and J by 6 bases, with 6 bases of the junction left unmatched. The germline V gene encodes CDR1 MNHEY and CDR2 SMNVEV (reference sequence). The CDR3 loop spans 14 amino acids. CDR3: CASSLNRGSSEQYF. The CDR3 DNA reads TGTGCCAGCAGTTTAAACAGGGGGAGCTCCGAGCAGTACTTC.

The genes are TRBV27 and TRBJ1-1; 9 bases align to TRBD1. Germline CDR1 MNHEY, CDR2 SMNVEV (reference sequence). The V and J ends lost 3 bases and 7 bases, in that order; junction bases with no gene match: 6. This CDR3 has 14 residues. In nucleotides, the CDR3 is TGTGCCAGCAGTTTCCGTGACAGGGGGAGTGAAGCTTTCTTT. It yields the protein CASSFRDRGSEAFF.

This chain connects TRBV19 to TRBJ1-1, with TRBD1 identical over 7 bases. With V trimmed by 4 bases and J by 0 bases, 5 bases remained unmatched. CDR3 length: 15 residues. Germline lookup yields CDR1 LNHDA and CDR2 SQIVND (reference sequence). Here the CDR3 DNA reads TGTGCCAGTAGTACACCGGGACAGATGAACACTGAAGCTTTCTTT. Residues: CASSTPGQMNTEAFF.

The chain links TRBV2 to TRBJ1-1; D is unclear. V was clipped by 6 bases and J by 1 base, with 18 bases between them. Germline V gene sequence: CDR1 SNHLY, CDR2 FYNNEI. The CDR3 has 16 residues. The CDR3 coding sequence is TGTGCCAGCAGCGACGACTTGACGTACAAGAACACTGAAGCTTTCTTT. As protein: CASSDDLTYKNTEAFF.

The CDR3 nucleotides read TGTGCCAGCAGCCCTGGACTAGCGCGGAATGAGCAGTTCTTC. Its protein product is CASSPGLARNEQFF. The gene calls are TRBV5-4 and TRBJ2-1; 9 bases map to TRBD2. Trimming cost V 4 bases and J 7 bases; bases outside gene matches: 6. CDR1 SGHNT and CDR2 YYREEE come from the germline V gene (reference sequence). The CDR3 loop spans 14 amino acids.

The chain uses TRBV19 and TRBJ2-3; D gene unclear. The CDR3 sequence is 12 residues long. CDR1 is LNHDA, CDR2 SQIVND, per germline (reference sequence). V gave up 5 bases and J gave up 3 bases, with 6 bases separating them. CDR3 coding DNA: TGTGCCAGTAGTGTCCGGACAGATACGCAGTATTTT. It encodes CASSVRTDTQYF.

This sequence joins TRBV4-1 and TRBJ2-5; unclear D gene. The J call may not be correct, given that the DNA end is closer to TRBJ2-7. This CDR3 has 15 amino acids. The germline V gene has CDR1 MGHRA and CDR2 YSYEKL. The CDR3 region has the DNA TGCGCCAGCAGCCAAATCCATGGGCAGGCCTACGAGCAGTACTTC. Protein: CASSQIHGQAYEQYF.

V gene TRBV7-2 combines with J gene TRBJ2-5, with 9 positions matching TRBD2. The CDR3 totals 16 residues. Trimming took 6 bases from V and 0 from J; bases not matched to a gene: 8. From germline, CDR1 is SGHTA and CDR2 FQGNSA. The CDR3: CASRRGGTTYQETQYF. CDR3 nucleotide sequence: TGTGCCAGCAGGCGGGGGGGCACAACGTACCAAGAGACCCAGTACTTC.

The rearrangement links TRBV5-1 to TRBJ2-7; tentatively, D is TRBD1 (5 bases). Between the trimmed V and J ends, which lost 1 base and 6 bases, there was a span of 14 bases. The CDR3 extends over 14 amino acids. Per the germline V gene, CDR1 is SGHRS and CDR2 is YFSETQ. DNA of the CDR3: TGCGCCAGCAGCTTGTGGCAGGGCTACTTCGAGCAGTACTTC. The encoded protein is CASSLWQGYFEQYF.

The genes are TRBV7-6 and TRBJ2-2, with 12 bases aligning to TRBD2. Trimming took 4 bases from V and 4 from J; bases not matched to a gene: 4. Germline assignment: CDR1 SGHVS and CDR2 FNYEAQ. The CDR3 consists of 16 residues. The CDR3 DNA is TGTGCCAGCAGCTCTAGCGGGGGGGCCAGCACCGGGGAGCTGTTTTTT. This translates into CASSSSGGASTGELFF.

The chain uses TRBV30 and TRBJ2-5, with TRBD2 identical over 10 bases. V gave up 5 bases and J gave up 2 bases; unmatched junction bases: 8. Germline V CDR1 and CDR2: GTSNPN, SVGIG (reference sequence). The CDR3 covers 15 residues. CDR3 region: CAWRISGGLQETQYF. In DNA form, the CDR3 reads TGTGCCTGGCGGATTAGCGGGGGGCTTCAAGAGACCCAGTACTTC. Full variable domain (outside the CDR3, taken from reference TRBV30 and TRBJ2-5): SQTIHQWPATLVQPVGSPLSLECTVEGTSNPNLYWYRQAAGRGLQLLFYSVGIGQISSEVPQNLSASRPQDRQFILSSKKLLLSDSGFYLCAWRISGGLQETQYFGPGTRLLVL.

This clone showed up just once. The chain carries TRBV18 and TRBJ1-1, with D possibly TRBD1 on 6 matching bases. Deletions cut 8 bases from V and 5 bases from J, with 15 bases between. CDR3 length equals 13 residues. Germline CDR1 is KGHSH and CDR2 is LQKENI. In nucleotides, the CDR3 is TGTGCCAGCCACGAGGGGGTCGGAACTGAAGCTTTCTTT. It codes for CASHEGVGTEAFF.

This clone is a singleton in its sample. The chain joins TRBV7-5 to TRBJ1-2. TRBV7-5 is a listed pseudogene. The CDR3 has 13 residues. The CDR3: CVRSRPGTYGYTF. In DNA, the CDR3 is TGTGTCAGAAGTCGCCCGGGTACCTATGGCTACACCTTC.

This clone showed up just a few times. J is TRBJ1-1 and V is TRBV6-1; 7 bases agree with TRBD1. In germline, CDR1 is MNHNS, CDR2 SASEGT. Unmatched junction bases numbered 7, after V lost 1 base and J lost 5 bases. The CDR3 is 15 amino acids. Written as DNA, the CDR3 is TGTGCCAGCAGTGAAGTCGCAGGGGGAACGACTGAAGCTTTCTTT. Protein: CASSEVAGGTTEAFF.

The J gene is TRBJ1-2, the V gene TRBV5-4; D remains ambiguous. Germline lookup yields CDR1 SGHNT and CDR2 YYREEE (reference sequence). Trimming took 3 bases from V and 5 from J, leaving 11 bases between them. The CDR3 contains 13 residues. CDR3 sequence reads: CASSSGSRYGYTF. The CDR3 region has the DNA TGTGCCAGCAGCTCCGGGTCGCGATATGGCTACACCTTC.

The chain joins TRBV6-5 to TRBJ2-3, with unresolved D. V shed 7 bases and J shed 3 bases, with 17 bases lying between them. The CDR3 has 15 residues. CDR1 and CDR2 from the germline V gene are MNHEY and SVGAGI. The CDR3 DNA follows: TGTGCCAGCACCCCCCACTTTTTGCGGACAGATACGCAGTATTTT. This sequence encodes CASTPHFLRTDTQYF.